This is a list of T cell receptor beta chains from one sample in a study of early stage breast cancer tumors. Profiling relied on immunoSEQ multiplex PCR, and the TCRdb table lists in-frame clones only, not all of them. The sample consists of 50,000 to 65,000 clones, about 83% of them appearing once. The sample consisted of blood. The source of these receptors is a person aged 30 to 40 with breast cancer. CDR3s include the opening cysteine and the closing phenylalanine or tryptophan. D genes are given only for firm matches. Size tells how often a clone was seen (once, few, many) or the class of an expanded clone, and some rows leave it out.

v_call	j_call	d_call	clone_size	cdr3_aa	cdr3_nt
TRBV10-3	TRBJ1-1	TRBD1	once	CAISPTQGKGTEAFF	TGTGCCATCAGCCCTACACAGGGGAAAGGCACTGAAGCTTTCTTT
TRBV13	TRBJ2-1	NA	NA	CASSLGRTSYNEQFF	TGTGCCAGCAGCTTGGGCAGGACCTCCTACAATGAGCAGTTCTTC
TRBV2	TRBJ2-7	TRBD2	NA	CASSEHRAGEGGEQYF	TGTGCCAGCAGTGAACATCGAGCGGGAGAGGGAGGCGAGCAGTACTTC
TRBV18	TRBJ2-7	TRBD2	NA	CASSPPTSGQSYEQYF	TGTGCCAGCTCACCCCCTACTAGCGGGCAATCCTACGAGCAGTACTTC
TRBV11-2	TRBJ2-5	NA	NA	CASSLLGETQYF	TGTGCCAGCAGCTTATTGGGGGAGACCCAGTACTTC
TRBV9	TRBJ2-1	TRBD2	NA	CASRALGASGSNEQFF	TGTGCCAGCAGAGCTCTAGGGGCTAGCGGGAGCAATGAGCAGTTCTTC
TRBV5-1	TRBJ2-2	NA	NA	CASSPGWGHTGELFF	TGCGCCAGCAGCCCGGGGTGGGGGCACACCGGGGAGCTGTTTTTT
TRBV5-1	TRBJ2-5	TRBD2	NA	CASSLGLAVSSMEETQYF	TGCGCCAGCAGCTTGGGACTAGCGGTCTCCTCAATGGAAGAGACCCAGTACTTC
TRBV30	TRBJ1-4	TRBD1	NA	CAWSRDRGEEKLFF	TGTGCCTGGAGTAGGGACAGGGGAGAAGAAAAACTGTTTTTT
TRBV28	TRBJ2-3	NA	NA	CASSLTDTQYF	TGTGCCAGCAGTTTAACAGATACGCAGTATTTT
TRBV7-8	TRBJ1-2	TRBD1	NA	CASSLWPTWGQRYYGYTF	TGTGCCAGCAGCTTATGGCCAACCTGGGGACAGCGCTATTATGGCTACACCTTC
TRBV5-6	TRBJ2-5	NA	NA	CASSRSSHRETQYF	TGTGCCAGCAGCAGATCTAGCCATCGAGAGACCCAGTACTTC
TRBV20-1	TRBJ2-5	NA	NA	CSALRQETQYF	TGCAGTGCCCTACGCCAAGAGACCCAGTACTTC
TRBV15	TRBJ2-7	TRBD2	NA	CATSRDRGASGSLSYEQYF	TGTGCCACCAGCAGAGATCGAGGGGCTAGCGGGAGCCTCTCCTACGAGCAGTACTTC
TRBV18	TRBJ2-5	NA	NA	CASSPSGEETQYF	TGTGCCAGCTCACCGTCAGGAGAGGAGACCCAGTACTTC
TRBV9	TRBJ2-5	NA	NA	CASSVDPDQETQYF	TGTGCCAGCAGCGTAGACCCCGATCAAGAGACCCAGTACTTC
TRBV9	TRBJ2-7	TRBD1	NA	CASSAASRGQGTPYEQYF	TGTGCCAGCAGCGCTGCAAGTAGGGGGCAGGGGACCCCCTACGAGCAGTACTTC
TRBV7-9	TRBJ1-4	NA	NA	CASSLGAEKLFF	TGTGCCAGCAGCTTGGGCGCTGAAAAACTGTTTTTT
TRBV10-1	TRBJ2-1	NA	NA	CASSSRALTDNEQFF	TGCGCCAGCAGCTCCAGAGCCCTGACCGACAATGAGCAGTTCTTC
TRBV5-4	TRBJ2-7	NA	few	CASSPTGSRWHF	TGTGCCAGCAGCCCGACAGGATCTCGGTGGCACTTC
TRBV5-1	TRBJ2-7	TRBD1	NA	CASSSLQGASYEQYF	TGCGCCAGCAGCTCGCTACAGGGGGCGTCGTACGAGCAGTACTTC
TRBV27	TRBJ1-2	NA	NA	CASSLQGYGYTF	TGTGCCAGCAGTTTACAAGGTTATGGCTACACCTTC
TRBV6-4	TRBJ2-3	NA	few	CASSDSIESGTQYF	TGTGCCAGCAGTGACTCGATTGAGTCGGGTACGCAGTATTTT
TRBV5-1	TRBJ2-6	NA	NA	CASSSQTGVSGANVLTF	TGCGCCAGCAGCTCTCAGACAGGTGTCTCTGGGGCCAACGTCCTGACTTTC
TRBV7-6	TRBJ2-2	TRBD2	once	CASSFQYPGLAGEGGELFF	TGTGCCAGCAGCTTCCAATATCCAGGACTAGCGGGAGAAGGCGGGGAGCTGTTTTTT
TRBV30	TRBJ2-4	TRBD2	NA	CAWGGEGWIGKNIQYF	TGTGCCTGGGGGGGGGAGGGTTGGATAGGGAAAAACATTCAGTACTTC
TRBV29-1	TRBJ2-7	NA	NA	CSVRQRHEQYF	TGCAGCGTCCGACAGAGACACGAGCAGTACTTC
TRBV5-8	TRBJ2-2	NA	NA	CASSFYTGANTGELFF	TGTGCCAGCAGCTTCTATACGGGGGCGAACACCGGGGAGCTGTTTTTT
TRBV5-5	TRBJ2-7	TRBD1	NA	CASSTTGTGVSYEQYF	TGTGCCAGCAGCACTACCGGGACAGGGGTATCCTACGAGCAGTACTTC
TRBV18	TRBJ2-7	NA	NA	CASSPQGNEQYF	TGTGCCAGCTCACCGCAGGGGAACGAGCAGTACTTC
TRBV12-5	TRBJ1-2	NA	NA	CASGLLDRNYGYTF	TGTGCTAGTGGTTTGCTTGATCGTAACTATGGCTACACCTTC
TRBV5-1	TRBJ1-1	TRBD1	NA	CASSLGQGKAFF	TGCGCCAGCAGCTTGGGACAGGGGAAAGCTTTCTTT
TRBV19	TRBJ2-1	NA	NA	CASSIRVGSFYNEQFF	TGTGCCAGTAGTATCCGGGTCGGGAGTTTCTACAATGAGCAGTTCTTC
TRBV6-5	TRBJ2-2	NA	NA	CASSYTTGELFF	TGTGCCAGCAGTTACACCACCGGGGAGCTGTTTTTT
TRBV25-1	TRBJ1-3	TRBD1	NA	CASSPRGSGNTIYF	TGTGCCAGCAGTCCCAGGGGGTCAGGAAACACCATATATTTT
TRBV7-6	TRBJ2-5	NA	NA	CASSLLGETQYF	TGTGCCAGCAGCCTCCTGGGGGAGACCCAGTACTTC
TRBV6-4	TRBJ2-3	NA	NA	CASSDRPDLSTDTQYF	TGTGCCAGCAGTGACCGGCCGGATCTTAGCACAGATACGCAGTATTTT
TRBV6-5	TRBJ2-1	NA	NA	CASSYLREQFF	TGTGCCAGCAGTTACTTGCGGGAGCAGTTCTTC
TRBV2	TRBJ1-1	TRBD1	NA	CASSLGTGKAEAFF	TGTGCCAGCAGTCTCGGGACAGGGAAAGCTGAAGCTTTCTTT
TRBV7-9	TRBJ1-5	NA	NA	CASSLGQLSNQPQHF	TGTGCCAGCAGCTTAGGACAGCTTAGCAATCAGCCCCAGCATTTT
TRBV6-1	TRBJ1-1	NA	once	CASSEGRRGTEAFF	TGTGCCAGCAGTGAAGGCAGGCGGGGGACTGAAGCTTTCTTT
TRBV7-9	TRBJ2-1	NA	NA	CASSLVLGYNEQFF	TGTGCCAGCAGCTTAGTTCTGGGTTACAATGAGCAGTTCTTC
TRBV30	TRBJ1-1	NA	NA	CAWSVQVGVGAFF	TGTGCCTGGAGTGTACAGGTGGGGGTGGGAGCTTTCTTT
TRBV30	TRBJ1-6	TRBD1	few	CAWRRGTGDSPLHF	TGTGCCTGGAGGAGAGGGACAGGGGATTCACCCCTCCACTTT
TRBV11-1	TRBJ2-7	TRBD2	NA	CASSLEGLGPYEQYF	TGTGCCAGCAGCTTAGAGGGACTAGGGCCCTACGAGCAGTACTTC
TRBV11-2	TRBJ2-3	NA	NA	CASSFRGDTQYF	TGTGCCAGCAGCTTCCGAGGAGATACGCAGTATTTT
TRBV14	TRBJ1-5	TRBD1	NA	CASSHPLKGAKDQPQHF	TGTGCCAGCAGCCACCCCCTTAAGGGGGCTAAAGATCAGCCCCAGCATTTT
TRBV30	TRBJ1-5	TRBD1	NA	CAWSRGRNQPQHF	TGTGCCTGGAGCAGGGGGAGGAATCAGCCCCAGCATTTT
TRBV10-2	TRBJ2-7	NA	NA	CASSEWDGARSEQYF	TGCGCCAGCAGTGAGTGGGACGGTGCTAGAAGCGAGCAGTACTTC
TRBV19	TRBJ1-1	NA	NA	CASSATGLMNTEAFF	TGTGCCAGTAGTGCGACCGGGCTCATGAACACTGAAGCTTTCTTT
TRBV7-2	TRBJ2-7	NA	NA	CASSEPGLSLKEQYF	TGTGCCAGCAGCGAACCGGGACTGAGCCTTAAAGAGCAGTACTTC
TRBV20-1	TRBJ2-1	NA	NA	CSARGYNEQFF	TGCAGTGCTAGAGGATACAATGAGCAGTTCTTC
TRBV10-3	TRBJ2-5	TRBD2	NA	CAVSSGETQYF	TGTGCCGTCTCTAGCGGAGAGACCCAGTACTTC
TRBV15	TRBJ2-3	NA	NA	CATSRDLRKTDTQYF	TGTGCCACCAGCAGAGATCTCCGGAAAACCGATACGCAGTATTTT
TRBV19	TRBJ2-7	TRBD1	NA	CASSARDRGSYEQYF	TGTGCCAGTAGTGCCCGGGACAGGGGGTCCTACGAGCAGTACTTC
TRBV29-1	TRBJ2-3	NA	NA	CSVIRQTDTQYF	TGCAGCGTTATTCGGCAAACAGATACGCAGTATTTT
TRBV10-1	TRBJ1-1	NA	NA	CASSESLWGRNTEAFF	TGCGCCAGCAGTGAGTCATTATGGGGACGCAACACTGAAGCTTTCTTT
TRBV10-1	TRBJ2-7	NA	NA	CASSLGQSYEQYF	TGCGCCAGCAGTTTAGGACAGTCCTACGAGCAGTACTTC
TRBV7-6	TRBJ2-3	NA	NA	CASSLGWQGTQYF	TGTGCCAGCAGCTTAGGATGGCAGGGTACGCAGTATTTT